The 17 T cell receptor beta chains given below trace back to one sample, sequenced in a study of T-cell memory formation after mild COVID-19. TCRdb called the 5' RACE reads again in MiXCR, with one record for every CDR3 protein. The table lists about 350,000 distinct CDR3 sequences, approximately 14% of them singletons. The sample taken for sequencing was PBMCs or a T cell subset sorted from them (not recorded which). Receptors originate from a man between 18 and 29 years old who had mild COVID-19 (a few samples of this study predate the infection). Cell type and time point are not known.

The chain joins TRBV14 to TRBJ1-6; TRBD1 aligns across 9 bases. This CDR3 is built from 15 residues. Unmatched junction bases numbered 2, after V lost 0 bases and J lost 8 bases. CDR1 is SGHDN, CDR2 FVKESK, per germline. The CDR3 DNA sequence: TGTGCCAGCAGCCAAGAACGGACAGGGGATTCACCCCTCCACTTT. Protein sequence: CASSQERTGDSPLHF.

CDR3 loop: CASSPTQDAEQFF. DNA for the CDR3: TGTGCCAGCTCACCTACACAGGACGCTGAGCAGTTCTTC. The chain couples TRBV18 to TRBJ2-1; TRBD1 might be the D (5 bases). Trimming shortened V by 3 bases and J by 9 bases, and 12 bases separated the two germline ends. This CDR3 comprises 13 residues. Germline values: CDR1 KGHSH, CDR2 LQKENI. Looking up the rest from reference TRBV18 and TRBJ2-1 gives the full variable domain: NAGVMQNPRHLVRRRGQEARLRCSPMKGHSHVYWYRQLPEEGLKFMVYLQKENIIDESGMPKERFSAEFPKEGPSILRIQQVVRGDSAAYFCASSPTQDAEQFFGPGTRLTVL.

This chain links TRBV6-6 with TRBJ1-2, with 10 bases that match TRBD1. J lost 1 base, V lost 10 bases, and 6 bases had no gene match. CDR3 size: 14 residues. CDR1 and CDR2 from the germline V gene are MNHNY and SVGAGI (reference sequence). The CDR3 sequence is CATRQGAINYGYTF. The CDR3 DNA is TGTGCCACCCGACAGGGGGCGATTAACTATGGCTACACCTTC.

The rearrangement uses TRBV15 and TRBJ1-6; 9 positions match TRBD1. Per the germline V gene, CDR1 is LNHNV and CDR2 is YYDKDF (reference sequence). The CDR3 is 16 residues long. The V gene end was trimmed by 1 base and the J gene end by 5 bases; junction bases not matched to a gene: 3. CDR3 protein: CATSRGDRVNNSPLHF. The DNA for the CDR3 is TGTGCCACCAGCAGAGGGGACAGGGTGAATAATTCACCCCTCCACTTT.

The rearrangement joins TRBV5-1 to TRBJ2-1; D may be TRBD1 or TRBD2 (5 bases each). The CDR3 is 15 amino acids. CDR1 is SGHRS and CDR2 is YFSETQ in the germline V gene. V was pared by 7 bases and J by 4 bases, with 18 bases between. CDR3 bases: TGCGCCAGCCACCCGGGACCGGGCCAGTACAATGAGCAGTTCTTC. Residues: CASHPGPGQYNEQFF.

The DNA of the CDR3 is TGTGCCAGCAGTCATGGGGGGGGTAATTCACCCCTCCACTTT. Its translation: CASSHGGGNSPLHF. The V call is TRBV6-6, the J call TRBJ1-6; D possibly corresponds to TRBD1 (5 bases). This CDR3 is built from 14 residues. Trimming shortened V by 5 bases and J by 6 bases, and 11 bases separated the two germline ends. CDR1 is MNHNY and CDR2 is SVGAGI in the germline V gene (reference sequence).

This clonotype is a singleton in its sample. This chain connects TRBV7-8 to TRBJ2-5; 9 nucleotides align to TRBD1. The CDR3 loop spans 16 amino acids. Germline V gene lookup returns CDR1 SGHVS and CDR2 FQNEAQ. Unmatched junction bases numbered 12, after V lost 5 bases and J lost 5 bases. The CDR3 sequence is CASSDTGGAGWETQYF. The DNA for the CDR3 is TGTGCCAGCAGCGACACAGGGGGCGCAGGTTGGGAGACCCAGTACTTC.

The V call is TRBV4-1, the J call TRBJ1-2; unclear D gene. Germline CDR1 is MGHRA and CDR2 is YSYEKL. There are 15 residues in the CDR3. The V and J ends lost 1 base and 0 bases respectively, with 9 bases between them. The DNA of the CDR3 is TGCGCCAGCAGCCAAGGGTATGGGTCTAACTATGGCTACACCTTC. Its protein product is CASSQGYGSNYGYTF.

In this sample, this clonotype turned up a few times. The chain is built from TRBV7-2 and TRBJ1-6, with D hard to call. Trimming stripped 5 bases from V and 10 bases from J, with 18 bases between. The CDR3 spans 15 residues. The germline V gene has CDR1 SGHTA and CDR2 FQGNSA. The CDR3 reads CASSTNTISGSPLHF. CDR3 DNA: TGTGCCAGCAGCACGAACACCATCAGCGGCTCACCCCTCCACTTT.

In its sample, this clonotype was seen a few times. The rearrangement uses TRBV29-1 and TRBJ2-1; D is possibly TRBD2 (6 bases). The CDR3 has 13 amino acids. Trimming removed 1 base from V and 6 bases from J, with 10 bases in between. Germline lookup yields CDR1 SQVTM and CDR2 ANQGSEA. For the CDR3, the DNA is TGCAGCGTTGAAGTCAGACTAGGCAATGAGCAGTTCTTC. Protein sequence: CSVEVRLGNEQFF.

At least ten counts were recorded for this clonotype. This chain links TRBV19 with TRBJ2-3; the match to TRBD1 covers 8 bases. This CDR3 is built from 13 residues. Trimming removed 6 bases from V and 6 bases from J; junction bases left unmatched: 5. CDR1 is LNHDA and CDR2 is SQIVND in the germline V gene (reference sequence). CDR3 bases: TGTGCCAGTAGAAGGACAGGGCCGGATACGCAGTATTTT. Protein product: CASRRTGPDTQYF.

This clonotype was seen only a few times. The V call is TRBV5-1, the J call TRBJ2-7; TRBD2 matches at 9 bases. This CDR3 contains 15 residues. V gave up 2 bases and J gave up 2 bases; unmatched junction bases: 5. Per germline, CDR1 SGHRS and CDR2 YFSETQ. CDR3 loop: CASSFATSGTYEQYF. Here the CDR3 DNA reads TGCGCCAGCAGCTTCGCGACTAGCGGTACCTACGAGCAGTACTTC.

This clonotype was seen more than once but under ten times. The CDR3: CASSAQGVGANVLTF. In DNA, the CDR3 is TGCGCCAGCTCTGCCCAGGGGGTTGGGGCCAACGTCCTGACTTTC. The J gene is TRBJ2-6, the V gene TRBV5-1, with 7 bases lining up with TRBD1. This CDR3 is built from 15 residues. V shed 7 bases, J shed 3 bases, and the junction held 7 bases outside the gene matches. Germline V gene data show CDR1 as SGHRS and CDR2 as YFSETQ.

This clonotype came up many times. The chain combines TRBV5-6 with TRBJ2-5, with 7 bases matching TRBD1. In germline, CDR1 is SGHDT, CDR2 YYEEEE. This CDR3 region has 14 residues. V lost 4 bases, J lost 4 bases, and 7 bases stayed unmatched. The CDR3 DNA reads as TGTGCCAGCAGCCCTGACAGGGCCTTAGAGACCCAGTACTTC. This encodes CASSPDRALETQYF. The variable domain in full, completed from reference TRBV5-6 and TRBJ2-5, reads DAGVTQSPTHLIKTRGQQVTLRCSPKSGHDTVSWYQQALGQGPQFIFQYYEEEERQRGNFPDRFSGHQFPNYSSELNVNALLLGDSALYLCASSPDRALETQYFGPGTRLLVL.

The rearrangement links TRBV4-2 to TRBJ1-5; no reliable D call. The CDR3 runs 15 residues. V shed 0 bases and J shed 9 bases, with 15 bases lying between them. CDR1 is LGHNA and CDR2 is YNFKEQ in the germline V gene. In nucleotides, the CDR3 is TGTGCCAGCAGCCAAGATGGTCAAGGGTTGGCGCCCCAGCATTTT. Translation: CASSQDGQGLAPQHF.

V usage is TRBV19 and J usage is TRBJ2-7, with 7 nucleotides matching TRBD2. The CDR3 loop spans 14 amino acids. Germline V gene sequence: CDR1 LNHDA, CDR2 SQIVND (reference sequence). With V trimmed by 8 bases and J by 6 bases, 13 bases remained unmatched. Here the CDR3 DNA reads TGTGCCAGTCGGCAAGCCGGGACGGGAGGCGAGCAGTACTTC. Its protein is CASRQAGTGGEQYF.

This clonotype occurred a few times. The CDR3 DNA reads as TGTGCCATCAGTATCTCGAACTATGGCTACACCTTC. Translation gives CAISISNYGYTF. The chain links TRBV10-3 to TRBJ1-2; no clear D gene. Germline V gene sequence: CDR1 ENHRY, CDR2 SYGVKD. The length of the CDR3 is 12 residues. V was clipped by 5 bases and J by 2 bases, with 6 bases between them.